The 11 T cell receptor beta chains listed next were all sequenced from one sample in a study of blood T cells in healthy people across ages. A second 7 to 11 cycle PCR used barcoded and J-beta primers. MiXCR was run by TCRdb on the 5' RACE reads, yielding one entry per CDR3 protein. The sample lists around 710,000 distinct CDR3 sequences, approximately 39% occurring once. The sequencing sample was made of blood. The receptors here all came from a woman aged 55-70 years in good health.

The chain uses TRBV6-5 and TRBJ2-1; 11 bases are a match to TRBD2. The CDR3 spans 13 residues. The V gene end was trimmed by 2 bases and the J gene end by 10 bases; junction bases not matched to a gene: 1. Germline CDR1 reads MNHEY; CDR2 reads SVGAGI. The DNA for the CDR3 is TGTGCCAGCAGTTACGGGACTAGCGGAGAGCAGTTCTTC. Encoded protein: CASSYGTSGEQFF.

The chain recombines TRBV20-1 with TRBJ2-1; the D call may be TRBD1 or TRBD2 (5 bases each). V dropped 5 bases and J dropped 0 bases, with 17 bases sitting between them. The CDR3 spans 16 residues. Germline CDR1 DFQATT, CDR2 SNEGSKA (reference sequence). DNA for the CDR3: TGCAGTGCTCCTGCACGGGGCAAGAGCTCCTACAATGAGCAGTTCTTC. It yields the protein CSAPARGKSSYNEQFF.

This clonotype came up once. The chain has TRBV29-1 and TRBJ2-1; TRBD1 matches 9 bases. This CDR3 region has 16 residues. Germline CDR1 is SQVTM and CDR2 is ANQGSEA. CDR3 sequence: CGGQLRGQGVDNEQFF. The CDR3 DNA follows: TGCGGCGGCCAACTTCGGGGACAGGGAGTGGACAATGAGCAGTTCTTC.

V and J are TRBV20-1 and TRBJ2-3, with a weak D call TRBD1 (6 bases). V gave up 5 bases and J gave up 1 base, with 19 bases separating them. Germline V gene lookup returns CDR1 DFQATT and CDR2 SNEGSKA (reference sequence). The length of the CDR3 is 16 residues. DNA of the CDR3: TGCAGTGCTCCCCCCGTGGGGGCTTTGGGCACAGATACGCAGTATTTT. It translates to CSAPPVGALGTDTQYF.

This clonotype was counted between two and nine times. The chain combines TRBV12-3 or TRBV12-4 with TRBJ2-1, with 16 bases matching TRBD2. The CDR3 length is 16 residues. V gave up 4 bases and J gave up 11 bases; unmatched junction bases: 8. In DNA, the CDR3 is TGTGCCAGCAGTTCGGGGACTAGCGGGGGGGGGGTCAAGCAGTTCTTC. It codes for CASSSGTSGGGVKQFF.

The V call is TRBV12-3 or TRBV12-4, the J call TRBJ2-5, with D possibly matching TRBD2 (6 bases). The J call may be faulty, since TRBJ2-7 better matches the DNA end. The CDR3 is 14 residues long. Here the CDR3 reads CASSLAGLGSEQYF. DNA for the CDR3: TGTGCCAGCAGTTTAGCGGGACTGGGATCCGAGCAGTACTTC.

V is TRBV9 and J is TRBJ1-2, with a weak D call TRBD1 (6 bases). The CDR3 runs 17 residues. Deletions cut 3 bases from V and 6 bases from J, with 24 bases between. From germline, CDR1 is SGDLS and CDR2 YYNGEE. CDR3 in amino acids: CASSDQHRDGMGNGYTF. Here the CDR3 DNA reads TGTGCCAGCAGCGACCAACACAGGGATGGAATGGGAAATGGCTACACCTTC.

In DNA, the CDR3 is TGTGCCGTTTGGGACCCCCCTTACAATGAGCAGTTCTTC. Its protein product is CAVWDPPYNEQFF. This chain uses TRBV27 with TRBJ2-1; D possibly uses TRBD1 or TRBD2 (5 bases each). Germline V gene data show CDR1 as MNHEY and CDR2 as SMNVEV (reference sequence). This CDR3 comprises 13 residues. Trimming cost V 11 bases and J 4 bases, with 15 bases left between them.

V is TRBV4-1 and J is TRBJ2-3; the match to TRBD2 covers 9 bases. After removal of 1 base from V and 0 bases from J, the junction contained 2 bases not matched to a gene. CDR3 size: 16 residues. CDR1 MGHRA and CDR2 YSYEKL come from the germline V gene. CDR3 amino acids: CASSQVAGVSTDTQYF. In nucleotides, the CDR3 is TGCGCCAGCAGCCAAGTAGCGGGGGTGAGCACAGATACGCAGTATTTT.

A word on this clonotype: Germline is not matched at one junction end, which may reflect a read error. This chain uses TRBV25-1 with TRBJ2-5; 10 bases line up with TRBD1. CDR3 length: 16 residues. Germline lookup yields CDR1 MGHDK and CDR2 SYGVNS. CDR3 bases: TGTGCCTGCAGTGAAGGTGGGACAGGGGCCCAAGAGACCCAGTACTTC. Translated: CACSEGGTGAQETQYF.

This clonotype was detected a few times. The chain uses TRBV7-8 and TRBJ1-1; D possibly corresponds to TRBD1 (6 bases). CDR1 is SGHVS and CDR2 is FQNEAQ in the germline V gene. The germline V and J ends were trimmed by 4 bases and 7 bases, with 13 bases remaining between them. This CDR3 is 13 amino acids long. CDR3 coding DNA: TGTGCCAGCAGCTCTCTCCCACAGGGTGAAGCTTTCTTT. Its protein product is CASSSLPQGEAFF.